The 24 T cell receptor beta chains in this list originate from one sample, sequenced in a study of blood T cells in healthy people across ages. A second PCR of roughly 7 to 11 cycles used a sample-barcoded 5' primer and a J-beta primer mix. TCRdb re-called the 5' RACE reads with MiXCR, one entry per CDR3 protein. The data show 550,000 to 750,000 distinct CDR3 sequences, with 21% seen just once and roughly 3.6% held by the top ten. Sequencing was performed on blood. The receptors shown here come from a man in his sixties or seventies in good health.

This clonotype was seen a few times. The rearrangement uses TRBV2 and TRBJ2-2, with 8 bases identical to TRBD1. Germline CDR1 reads SNHLY; CDR2 reads FYNNEI. J was trimmed by 0 bases and V by 5 bases; bases with no gene match: 11. This CDR3 has 18 amino acids. The CDR3 here is CASSMETGDISNTGELFF. The CDR3 region has the DNA TGTGCCAGCAGTATGGAGACAGGGGATATTTCGAACACCGGGGAGCTGTTTTTT.

This clonotype is a singleton in its sample. The chain has TRBV12-3 or TRBV12-4 and TRBJ2-1; D unclear. V lost 3 bases and J lost 6, with 12 bases in between. CDR3 size: 14 residues. This chain's CDR3 is CASSFRLGLNEQFF. CDR3 nucleotide sequence: TGTGCCAGCAGTTTTCGGCTAGGGCTCAATGAGCAGTTCTTC.

The V call is TRBV12-3 or TRBV12-4, the J call TRBJ1-2; no clear D. The CDR3 covers 12 residues. Trimming pared 3 bases from V and 6 bases from J, leaving 8 bases between. This CDR3 reads CASSLRRDGYTF. The CDR3 DNA follows: TGTGCCAGCAGTTTGAGAAGGGATGGCTACACCTTC.

This clonotype has at least ten counts. The chain has TRBV12-3 or TRBV12-4 and TRBJ2-5; 8 bases align to TRBD2. The V gene end was trimmed by 2 bases and the J gene end by 2 bases; junction bases not matched to a gene: 7. This CDR3 has 16 amino acids. CDR3 region: CASSLMGAGAQETQYF. The DNA of the CDR3 is TGTGCCAGCAGTTTAATGGGAGCGGGGGCGCAAGAGACCCAGTACTTC.

This rearrangement joins TRBV18 to TRBJ1-1; no clear D gene. The CDR3 length is 14 residues. The germline CDR1 and CDR2 sequences are KGHSH and LQKENI. Between the trimmed V and J ends, which lost 1 base and 3 bases, there was a span of 9 bases. The CDR3: CASSPQVVDTEAFF. CDR3 sequence (DNA): TGTGCCAGCTCACCACAGGTCGTGGACACTGAAGCTTTCTTT.

This clonotype has a handful of counts. The rearrangement joins TRBV11-2 to TRBJ2-2; the D gene is possibly TRBD2 (5 bases). The CDR3 is 14 residues long. Germline-derived CDR1 and CDR2 are SGHAT and FQNNGV. Trimming removed 0 bases from V and 7 bases from J, with 9 bases in between. The CDR3 DNA reads TGTGCCAGCAGCTTAGATCGGGGTGGCGGGGAGCTGTTTTTT. Residues: CASSLDRGGGELFF.

This clonotype was found a few times. The CDR3 DNA reads TGTGCCAGCAGCGGGGGGCGCGGGGCGAGCTCCTACAATGAGCAGTTCTTC. This encodes CASSGGRGASSYNEQFF. The chain recombines TRBV11-2 with TRBJ2-1, with D tentatively TRBD1 or TRBD2 (6 bases each). V was shortened by 5 bases and J by 0 bases, with 17 bases between the two germline ends. The CDR3 runs to 17 residues. Per germline, CDR1 SGHAT and CDR2 FQNNGV.

In its sample, this clonotype was seen a few times. The rearrangement uses TRBV19 and TRBJ1-1; 7 positions agree with TRBD1. Germline CDR1 and CDR2: LNHDA and SQIVND (reference sequence). The CDR3 consists of 13 residues. Trimming cost V 4 bases and J 5 bases; bases outside gene matches: 4. The CDR3 region is CASSTTGRTEAFF. The CDR3 bases are TGTGCCAGTAGTACGACAGGGCGGACTGAAGCTTTCTTT.

This clonotype was seen only a few times. The V and J genes are TRBV12-3 or TRBV12-4 and TRBJ2-2; 7 nucleotides line up with TRBD1. This CDR3 spans 16 amino acids. Trimming cost V 6 bases and J 4 bases; bases outside gene matches: 11. The DNA for the CDR3 is TGTGCCAGCAGATTATACCGGGACAGCCCCACCGGGGAGCTGTTTTTT. Its translation is CASRLYRDSPTGELFF.

Notes on this clonotype: Germline is not matched at one junction end, which may reflect a read error. V gene TRBV20-1 combines with J gene TRBJ1-2, with D unclear. The CDR3 is made up of 14 amino acids. The germline gives CDR1 DFQATT, CDR2 SNEGSKA (reference sequence). The CDR3 protein is CSASRLKTNYGYTF. The CDR3 DNA follows: TGCAGTGCTAGCCGCCTGAAGACTAACTATGGCTATACCTTC.

In this sample, this clonotype turned up a few times. The chain employs TRBV5-1 and TRBJ2-1, with 11 bases that match TRBD2. With V trimmed by 4 bases and J by 5 bases, 5 bases remained unmatched. Germline lookup yields CDR1 SGHRS and CDR2 YFSETQ. This CDR3 is built from 15 residues. The chain's CDR3 is CASSPGTSGDNEQFF. As DNA, the CDR3 is TGCGCCAGCAGCCCCGGGACTAGCGGAGACAATGAGCAGTTCTTC.

J is TRBJ1-1 and V is TRBV28; D is ambiguous. V shed 7 bases and J shed 0 bases, with 21 bases lying between them. CDR3 size: 17 residues. Germline assignment: CDR1 MDHEN and CDR2 SYDVKM. CDR3 nucleotide sequence: TGTGCCAGCACCTCGACCAGCCCGATTAGATTGAACACTGAAGCTTTCTTT. Its protein is CASTSTSPIRLNTEAFF.

The CDR3 protein is CASSLDVPGQYQETQYF. DNA of the CDR3: TGTGCCAGCAGCTTAGACGTCCCAGGGCAGTACCAAGAGACCCAGTACTTC. This chain connects TRBV7-6 to TRBJ2-5, with D tentatively TRBD1 (5 bases). V was shortened by 1 base and J by 0 bases, with 15 bases between the two germline ends. This CDR3 is 17 amino acids long. In germline, CDR1 is SGHVS, CDR2 FNYEAQ.

This clonotype was detected a few times. The chain is built from TRBV3-1 and TRBJ1-1; the D is unclear. The germline V and J ends were trimmed by 1 base and 8 bases, with 14 bases remaining between them. Germline V CDR1 and CDR2: LGHDT, YNNKEL (reference sequence). The CDR3 spans 14 residues. The CDR3 region is CASSQVEGRTEAFF. CDR3 nucleotide sequence: TGTGCCAGCAGCCAAGTAGAGGGTCGGACCGAAGCTTTCTTT.

V usage is TRBV12-5 and J usage is TRBJ2-1, with unresolved D. This CDR3 comprises 13 residues. The V gene's germline CDR1 is LGHNT and CDR2 FRNRAP. Trimming stripped 0 bases from V and 6 bases from J, with 6 bases between. The CDR3 DNA reads as TGTGCTAGTGGTTTGGTGGCCTCCAATGAGCAGTTCTTC. Protein sequence: CASGLVASNEQFF.

This clonotype was seen more than once but under ten times. The chain links TRBV11-2 to TRBJ1-2; possible D gene TRBD1, 5 bases. V shed 4 bases and J shed 6 bases, with 12 bases lying between them. The CDR3 has 13 amino acids. Germline V gene lookup returns CDR1 SGHAT and CDR2 FQNNGV. DNA for the CDR3: TGTGCCAGCAGCTACGTGACAGCGGATGGCTACACCTTC. Its protein product is CASSYVTADGYTF.

The sample holds a few counts of this clonotype. The J gene is TRBJ1-2, the V gene TRBV6-5; D gene unclear. CDR3 length equals 14 residues. Germline assignment: CDR1 MNHEY and CDR2 SVGAGI. V was cut by 2 bases and J by 2 bases, with 9 bases left in between. The CDR3 DNA is TGTGCCAGCAGTTACGGTTCCCCCAACTATGGCTACACCTTC. Its translation is CASSYGSPNYGYTF.

The rearrangement joins TRBV7-9 to TRBJ2-6, with D tentatively TRBD1 (5 bases). V was clipped by 4 bases and J by 0 bases, with 10 bases between them. The CDR3 runs 16 residues. Germline CDR1 SEHNR, CDR2 FQNEAQ (reference sequence). CDR3 residues: CASSSTGNSGANVLTF. Written as DNA, the CDR3 is TGTGCCAGCAGCTCCACAGGAAACTCTGGGGCCAACGTCCTGACTTTC.

This chain uses TRBV14 with TRBJ1-4; TRBD1 is a possible D gene (6 bases). V dropped 1 base and J dropped 5 bases, with 11 bases sitting between them. Germline lookup yields CDR1 SGHDN and CDR2 FVKESK. This CDR3 region has 15 residues. As DNA, the CDR3 is TGTGCCAGCAGCCAAGGACAGGTGCCGAATGAAAAACTGTTTTTT. Protein sequence: CASSQGQVPNEKLFF.

Regarding this clonotype: A junction boundary mismatches the germline segment, possibly from a read error. The chain uses TRBV10-3 and TRBJ2-7; the D is unclear. CDR3 length equals 13 residues. The V gene's germline CDR1 is ENHRY and CDR2 SYGVKD. The CDR3 bases are TGTGCCATCAGTGAGTTGAGAGAAATATTGGGGTTCTTC. It encodes CAISELREILGFF.

The rearrangement links TRBV5-1 to TRBJ2-1, with D unclear. The J call may be wrong; the DNA end is better matched by TRBJ2-7. The V gene's germline CDR1 is SGHRS and CDR2 YFSETQ. CDR3 length: 13 residues. As DNA, the CDR3 is TGCGCCAGCAGCTTGGGAGGAGAAGGAGAGCAGTACTTC. This translates into CASSLGGEGEQYF.

The V gene is TRBV25-1, the J gene TRBJ2-3; D unresolved. This CDR3 comprises 14 residues. V was trimmed by 3 bases and J by 1 base, leaving 8 bases between them. Looked up from germline, CDR1 is MGHDK and CDR2 is SYGVNS. CDR3 DNA: TGTGCCAGCAGTGATAGAGTTGGCACAGATACGCAGTATTTT. It yields the protein CASSDRVGTDTQYF.

This clonotype came up many times. The chain carries TRBV20-1 and TRBJ1-1; maybe TRBD1 (6 bases). Germline V CDR1 and CDR2: DFQATT, SNEGSKA (reference sequence). CDR3 size: 12 residues. The germline V and J ends were trimmed by 6 bases and 4 bases, with 12 bases remaining between them. This CDR3 reads CSAEGGSTEAFF. In DNA, the CDR3 is TGCAGTGCAGAGGGGGGGAGCACTGAAGCTTTCTTT.

This clonotype occurred a few times. The J gene is TRBJ2-5, the V gene TRBV27; TRBD1 matches at 8 bases. V lost 5 bases to trimming and J lost 4 bases; unmatched junction nucleotides: 9. Germline CDR1 reads MNHEY; CDR2 reads SMNVEV (reference sequence). The CDR3 is made up of 15 amino acids. The CDR3 is CASSNRQGRRETQYF. CDR3 DNA sequence: TGTGCCAGCAGTAACCGACAGGGGAGGCGAGAGACCCAGTACTTC.